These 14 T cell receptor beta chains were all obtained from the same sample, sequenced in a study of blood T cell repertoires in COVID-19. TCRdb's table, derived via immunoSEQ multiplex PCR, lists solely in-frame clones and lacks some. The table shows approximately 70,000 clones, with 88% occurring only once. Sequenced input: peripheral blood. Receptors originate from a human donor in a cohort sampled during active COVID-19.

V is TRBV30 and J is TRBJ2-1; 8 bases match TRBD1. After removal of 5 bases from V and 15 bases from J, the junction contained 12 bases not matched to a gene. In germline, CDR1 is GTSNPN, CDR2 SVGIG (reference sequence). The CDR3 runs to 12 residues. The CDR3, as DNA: TGTGCCTGGTACCGGGACAGGTGGAGTCTGTTCTTC. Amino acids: CAWYRDRWSLFF.

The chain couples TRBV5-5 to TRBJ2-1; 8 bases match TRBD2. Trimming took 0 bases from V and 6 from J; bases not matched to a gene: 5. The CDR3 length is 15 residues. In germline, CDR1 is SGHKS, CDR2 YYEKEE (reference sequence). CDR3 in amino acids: CASSLGQRERNEQFF. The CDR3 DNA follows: TGTGCCAGCAGCTTGGGCCAGCGGGAGCGCAATGAGCAGTTCTTC.

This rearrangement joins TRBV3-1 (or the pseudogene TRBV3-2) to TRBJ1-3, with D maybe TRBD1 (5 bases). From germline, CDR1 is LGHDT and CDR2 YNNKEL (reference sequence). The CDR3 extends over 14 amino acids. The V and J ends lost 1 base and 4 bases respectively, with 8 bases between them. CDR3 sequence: CASSQVPGGNTIYF. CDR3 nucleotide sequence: TGTGCCAGCAGCCAAGTCCCAGGGGGAAACACCATATATTTT.

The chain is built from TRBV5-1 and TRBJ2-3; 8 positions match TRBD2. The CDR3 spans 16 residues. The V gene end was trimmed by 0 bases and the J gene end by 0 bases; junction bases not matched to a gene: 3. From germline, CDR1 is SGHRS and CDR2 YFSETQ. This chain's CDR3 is CASSLAAGASTDTQYF. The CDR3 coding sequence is TGCGCCAGCAGCTTGGCAGCGGGGGCTAGCACAGATACGCAGTATTTT.

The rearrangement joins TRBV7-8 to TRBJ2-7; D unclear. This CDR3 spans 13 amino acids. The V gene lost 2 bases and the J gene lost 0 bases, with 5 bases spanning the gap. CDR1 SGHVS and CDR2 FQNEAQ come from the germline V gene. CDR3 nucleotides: TGTGCCAGCAGCTTACCAGTCTCCTACGAGCAGTACTTC. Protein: CASSLPVSYEQYF.

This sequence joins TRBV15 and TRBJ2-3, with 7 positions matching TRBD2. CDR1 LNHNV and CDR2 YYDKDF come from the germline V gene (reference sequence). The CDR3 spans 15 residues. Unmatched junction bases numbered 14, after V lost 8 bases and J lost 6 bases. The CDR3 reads CATAGGGRGEDTQYF. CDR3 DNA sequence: TGTGCCACCGCTGGCGGCGGGAGAGGGGAGGATACGCAGTATTTT.

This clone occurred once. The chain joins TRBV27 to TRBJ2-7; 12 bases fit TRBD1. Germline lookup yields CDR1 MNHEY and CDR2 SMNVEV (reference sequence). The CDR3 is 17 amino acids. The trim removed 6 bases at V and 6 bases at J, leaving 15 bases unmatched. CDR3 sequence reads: CASRSGTGGYNPGEQYF. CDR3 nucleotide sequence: TGTGCCAGCAGGTCGGGGACAGGGGGCTATAACCCGGGCGAGCAGTACTTC.

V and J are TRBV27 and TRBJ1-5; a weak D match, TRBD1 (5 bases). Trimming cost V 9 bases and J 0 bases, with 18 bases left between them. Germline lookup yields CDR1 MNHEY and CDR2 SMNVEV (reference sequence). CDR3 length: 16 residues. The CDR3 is CARTAQGTYSNQPQHF. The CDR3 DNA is TGTGCCAGGACGGCCCAGGGAACTTATAGCAATCAGCCCCAGCATTTT.

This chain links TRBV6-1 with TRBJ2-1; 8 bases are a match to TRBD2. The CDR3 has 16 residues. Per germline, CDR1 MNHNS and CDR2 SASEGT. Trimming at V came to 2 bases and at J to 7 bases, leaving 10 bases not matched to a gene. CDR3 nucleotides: TGTGCCAGCAGTGAACTGGGACTAGGGGCCCGGAATGAGCAGTTCTTC. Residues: CASSELGLGARNEQFF.

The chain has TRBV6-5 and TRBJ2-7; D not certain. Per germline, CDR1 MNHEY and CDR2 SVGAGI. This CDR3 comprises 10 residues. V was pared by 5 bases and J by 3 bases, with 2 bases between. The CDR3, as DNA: TGTGCCAGCAGTCTCTACGAGCAGTACTTC. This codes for CASSLYEQYF.

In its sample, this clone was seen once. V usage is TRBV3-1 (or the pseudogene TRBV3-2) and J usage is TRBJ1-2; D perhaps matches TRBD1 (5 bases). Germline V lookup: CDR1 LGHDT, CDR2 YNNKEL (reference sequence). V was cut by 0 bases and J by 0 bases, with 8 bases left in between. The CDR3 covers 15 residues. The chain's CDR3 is CASSQETAANYGYTF. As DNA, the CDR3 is TGTGCCAGCAGCCAAGAGACAGCTGCTAACTATGGCTACACCTTC.

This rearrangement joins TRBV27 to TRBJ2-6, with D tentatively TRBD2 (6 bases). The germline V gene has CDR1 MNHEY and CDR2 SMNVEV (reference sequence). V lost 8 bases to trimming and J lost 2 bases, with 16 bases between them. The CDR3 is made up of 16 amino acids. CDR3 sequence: CASRGGTRTGANVLTF. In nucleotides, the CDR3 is TGTGCCAGCCGGGGAGGAACCCGGACTGGGGCCAACGTCCTGACTTTC.

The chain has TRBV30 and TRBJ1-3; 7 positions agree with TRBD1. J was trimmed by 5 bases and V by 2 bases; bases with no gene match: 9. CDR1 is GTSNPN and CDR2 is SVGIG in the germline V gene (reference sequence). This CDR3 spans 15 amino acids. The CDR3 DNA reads TGTGCCTGGAGTAGGGACTCAGGGGGGAGAAACACCATATATTTT. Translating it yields CAWSRDSGGRNTIYF.

This CDR3 reads CASSPSGGSYEQYF. As DNA, the CDR3 is TGTGCCAGCAGCCCCAGCGGGGGGTCCTACGAGCAGTACTTC. The chain combines TRBV4-2 with TRBJ2-7; TRBD2 agrees at 9 bases. Germline V gene data show CDR1 as LGHNA and CDR2 as YNFKEQ. The V gene end was trimmed by 4 bases and the J gene end by 1 base; junction bases not matched to a gene: 2. The CDR3 contains 14 residues.